The subject of this entry is one T cell receptor (beta chain). These data come from a study of blood T cells in healthy people across ages. The second PCR ran roughly 6 to 11 cycles with a sample-barcoded 5' primer and J-beta primers. A template-switch adaptor with 12 random nucleotides tagged each cDNA molecule. Individual samples furnished no less than 3 million CDR3-containing paired-end reads apiece. One entry per CDR3 protein results from TCRdb running MiXCR on the 5' RACE reads. The data contain hundreds of thousands of distinct CDR3 sequences, 49% of them singletons. This CDR3 spans 15 amino acids. Germline V gene sequence: CDR1 DFQATT, CDR2 SNEGSKA (reference sequence). Trimming removed 1 base at V and 10 bases at J, with 21 bases between.

Input material: blood. V usage is TRBV20-1 and J usage is TRBJ2-3; perhaps TRBD2 as D (6 bases). The sequence derives from a woman aged 55-70 years in good health. CDR3 residues: CSARGPRGGAWAQYF. The CDR3 DNA reads as TGCAGTGCTAGAGGTCCTAGGGGCGGGGCGTGGGCGCAGTATTTT.